This T cell receptor beta chain was documented in a study of blood T cell repertoires in COVID-19. Across the study: Sample material is recorded as cDNA or gDNA derived from T cells, B-cell-depleted T cells, or PBMCs.

Germline CDR1 reads SEHNR; CDR2 reads FQNEAQ (reference sequence). Trimming stripped 5 bases from V and 1 base from J, with 8 bases between. The CDR3 runs 14 residues. Sequenced by immunoSEQ multiplex PCR; TCRdb stores in-frame clones only, minus some. The table includes more than 65,000 clones, about 91% detected once. V and J are TRBV7-9 and TRBJ2-2; D gene ambiguous. The sample was peripheral blood. The clonotype was recovered from a woman between 50 and 59 years old with acute or convalescent COVID-19. The chain's CDR3 is CASSPLRNTGELFF. The CDR3, as DNA: TGTGCCAGCAGCCCCCTAAGGAACACCGGGGAGCTGTTTTTT.